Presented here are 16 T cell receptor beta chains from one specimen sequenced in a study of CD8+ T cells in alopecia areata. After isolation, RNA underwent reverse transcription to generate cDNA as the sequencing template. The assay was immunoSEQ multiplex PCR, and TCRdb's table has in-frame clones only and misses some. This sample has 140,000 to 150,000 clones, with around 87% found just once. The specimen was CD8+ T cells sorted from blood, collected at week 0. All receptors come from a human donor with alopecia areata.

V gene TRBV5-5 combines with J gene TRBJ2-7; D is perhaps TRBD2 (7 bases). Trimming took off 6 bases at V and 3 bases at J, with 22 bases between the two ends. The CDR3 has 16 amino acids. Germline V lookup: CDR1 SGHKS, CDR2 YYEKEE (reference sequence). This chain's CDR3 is CASTSGGPSGYYEQYF. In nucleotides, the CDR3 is TGTGCCAGCACCTCTGGGGGCCCTAGCGGATACTACGAGCAGTACTTC.

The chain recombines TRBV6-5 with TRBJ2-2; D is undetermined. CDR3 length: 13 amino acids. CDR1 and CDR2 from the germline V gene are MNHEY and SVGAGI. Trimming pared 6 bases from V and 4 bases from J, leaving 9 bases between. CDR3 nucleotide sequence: TGTGCCAGCAGCCTCGACTCCACCGGGGAGCTGTTTTTT. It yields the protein CASSLDSTGELFF.

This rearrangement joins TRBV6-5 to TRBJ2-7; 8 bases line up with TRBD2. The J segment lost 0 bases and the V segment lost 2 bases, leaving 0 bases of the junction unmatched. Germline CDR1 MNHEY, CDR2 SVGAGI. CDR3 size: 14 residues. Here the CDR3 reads CASSYSGSSYEQYF. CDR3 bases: TGTGCCAGCAGTTACAGCGGGAGCTCCTACGAGCAGTACTTC.

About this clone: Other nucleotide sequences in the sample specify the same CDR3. The DNA of the CDR3 is TGCGCCAGCAGCTTAGGGACTGGAGCCTACGAGCAGTACTTC. Translating it yields CASSLGTGAYEQYF. The chain joins TRBV5-1 to TRBJ2-7; D may be TRBD2 (6 bases). Trimming removed 2 bases from V and 2 bases from J, with 11 bases in between. CDR1 SGHRS and CDR2 YFSETQ come from the germline V gene. The CDR3 runs 14 residues.

This CDR3 is CASKPFGGATEAFF. The CDR3 nucleotides read TGTGCCAGCAAACCCTTTGGGGGCGCGACTGAAGCTTTCTTT. The chain carries TRBV27 and TRBJ1-1, with D tentatively TRBD1 (6 bases). Trimming shortened V by 7 bases and J by 5 bases, and 17 bases separated the two germline ends. Germline CDR1 and CDR2: MNHEY and SMNVEV (reference sequence). The CDR3 contains 14 residues.

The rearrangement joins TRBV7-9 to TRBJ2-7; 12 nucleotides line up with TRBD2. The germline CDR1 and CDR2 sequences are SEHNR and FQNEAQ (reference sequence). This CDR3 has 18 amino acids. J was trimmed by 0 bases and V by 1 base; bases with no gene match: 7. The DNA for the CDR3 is TGTGCCAGCAGCTTAGGGCTAGCGGGAGGGCCTGTCTCCTACGAGCAGTACTTC. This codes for CASSLGLAGGPVSYEQYF.

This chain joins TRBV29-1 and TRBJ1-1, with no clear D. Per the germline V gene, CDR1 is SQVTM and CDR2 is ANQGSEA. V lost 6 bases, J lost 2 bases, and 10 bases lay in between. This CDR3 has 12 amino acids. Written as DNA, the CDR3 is TGCAGCGTAGACATCCTCAACACTGAAGCTTTCTTT. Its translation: CSVDILNTEAFF.

The CDR3 DNA follows: TGTGCCTGGAGTGTAACCGGGGAGCTGTTTTTT. This gives the protein CAWSVTGELFF. The rearrangement joins TRBV30 to TRBJ2-2; D remains unclear. This CDR3 comprises 11 residues. V was cut by 0 bases and J by 5 bases, with 1 base left in between. Germline CDR1 is GTSNPN and CDR2 is SVGIG (reference sequence).

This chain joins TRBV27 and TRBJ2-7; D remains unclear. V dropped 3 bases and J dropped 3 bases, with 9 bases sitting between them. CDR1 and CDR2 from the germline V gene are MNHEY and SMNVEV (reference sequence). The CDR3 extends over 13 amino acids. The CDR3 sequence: CASSFSVGYEQYF. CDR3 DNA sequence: TGTGCCAGCAGTTTCTCGGTCGGCTACGAGCAGTACTTC.

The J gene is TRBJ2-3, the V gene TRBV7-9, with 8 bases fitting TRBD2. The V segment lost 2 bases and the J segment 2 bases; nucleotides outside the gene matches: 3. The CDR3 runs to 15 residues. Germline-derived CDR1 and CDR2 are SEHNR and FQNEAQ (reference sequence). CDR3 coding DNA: TGTGCCAGCAGCTTACCACTAGCGGACACAGATACGCAGTATTTT. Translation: CASSLPLADTDTQYF.

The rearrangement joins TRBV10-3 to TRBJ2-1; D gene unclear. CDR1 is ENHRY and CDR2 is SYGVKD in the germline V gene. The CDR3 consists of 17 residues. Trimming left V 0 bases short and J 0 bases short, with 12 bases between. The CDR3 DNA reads TGTGCCATCAGTGAGTCCGACCGACCCCGCTCCTACAATGAGCAGTTCTTC. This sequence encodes CAISESDRPRSYNEQFF.

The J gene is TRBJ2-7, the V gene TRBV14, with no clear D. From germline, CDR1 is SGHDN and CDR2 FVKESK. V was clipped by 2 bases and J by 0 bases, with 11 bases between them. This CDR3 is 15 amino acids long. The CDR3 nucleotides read TGTGCCAGCAGCCAATTCAACAGCGCCTCCTACGAGCAGTACTTC. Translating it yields CASSQFNSASYEQYF.

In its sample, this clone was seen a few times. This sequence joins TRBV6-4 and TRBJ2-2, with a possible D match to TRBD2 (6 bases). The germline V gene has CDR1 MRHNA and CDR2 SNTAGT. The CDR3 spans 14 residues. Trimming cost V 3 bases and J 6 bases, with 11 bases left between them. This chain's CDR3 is CASSEGGEAGELFF. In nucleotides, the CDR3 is TGTGCCAGCAGTGAAGGCGGGGAGGCCGGGGAGCTGTTTTTT.

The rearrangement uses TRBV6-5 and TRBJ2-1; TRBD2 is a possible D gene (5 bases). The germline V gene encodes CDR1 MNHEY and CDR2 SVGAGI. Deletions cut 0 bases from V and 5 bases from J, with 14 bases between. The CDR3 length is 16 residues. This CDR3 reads CASSYSNWERDNEQFF. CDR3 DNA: TGTGCCAGCAGTTACTCGAATTGGGAGCGAGACAATGAGCAGTTCTTC.

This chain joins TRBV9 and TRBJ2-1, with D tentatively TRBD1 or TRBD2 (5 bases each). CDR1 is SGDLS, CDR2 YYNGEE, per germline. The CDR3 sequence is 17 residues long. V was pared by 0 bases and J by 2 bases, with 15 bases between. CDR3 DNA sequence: TGTGCCAGCAGCGTAGAGGGACCAAAGGGCGCCTACAATGAGCAGTTCTTC. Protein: CASSVEGPKGAYNEQFF.

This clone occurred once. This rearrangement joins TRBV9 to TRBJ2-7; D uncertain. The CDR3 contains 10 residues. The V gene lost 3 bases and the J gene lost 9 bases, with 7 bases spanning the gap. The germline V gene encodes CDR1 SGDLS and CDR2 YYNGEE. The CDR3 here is CASSGPGQYF. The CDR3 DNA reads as TGTGCCAGCAGCGGGCCAGGGCAGTACTTC. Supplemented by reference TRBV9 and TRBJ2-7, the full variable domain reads DSGVTQTPKHLITATGQRVTLRCSPRSGDLSVYWYQQSLDQGLQFLIQYYNGEERAKGNILERFSAQQFPDLHSELNLSSLELGDSALYFCASSGPGQYFGPGTRLTVT.